This T cell receptor (beta chain) is drawn from a study of blood T cell repertoires in COVID-19. In the original analysis: Amplified reference gene primers provided the basis for estimating nucleated cell counts. The table came from immunoSEQ multiplex PCR; TCRdb's copy has only in-frame clones and leaves some out. The DNA gave D and trimming, while V, J and clone size come from that table. In the table there are about 42,000 clones, approximately 91% of which are singletons. This clone was seen a single time. The source is a human donor in a cohort sampled during active COVID-19. Sequences were obtained from peripheral blood.

CDR3 region: CASSLRDSTEAFF. CDR3 coding DNA: TGTGCCAGCAGTTTAAGGGACAGCACTGAAGCTTTCTTT. V usage is TRBV12-3 or TRBV12-4 and J usage is TRBJ1-1; 7 bases line up with TRBD1. The CDR3 extends over 13 amino acids. V was pared by 2 bases and J by 4 bases, with 1 base of the junction left unmatched.